This TCR beta chain was sequenced during a study of CD8+CD57+ T cells in acquired aplastic anemia. Study findings and constraints: Patients and controls shared roughly 31 CD8+ CDR3 sequences, highly expressed in patients.

Comment on this clonotype: Its target is unknown.

The length of the CDR3 is 22 residues. V lost 6 bases to trimming and J lost 2 bases, with 37 bases between them. CDR1 is SGHDN and CDR2 is FVKESK in the germline V gene. Whoever was chosen for sequencing had shown CD8+CD57+ cell expansion by flow cytometry. Genomic DNA, serving as template, underwent TCR beta VDJ and CDR3 profiling. MiXCR was run by TCRdb on the reads, yielding one entry per CDR3 protein. This table has fewer than 250,000 distinct CDR3 sequences, approximately 50% appearing once. The genes are TRBV14 and TRBJ2-5; D is possibly TRBD1 or TRBD2 (7 bases each). This TCR was recovered from a human donor with aplastic anemia. What was sequenced was sorted CD4+, CD8+, or CD8+CD57+ T cells (not recorded which) from PBMCs. The CDR3 coding sequence is TGTGCCAGCAGTCCCCCGCCGCGGGGTACAGATACGCAGGGGGGGGGGCAAGAGACCCAGTACTTC. This encodes CASSPPPRGTDTQGGGQETQYF.